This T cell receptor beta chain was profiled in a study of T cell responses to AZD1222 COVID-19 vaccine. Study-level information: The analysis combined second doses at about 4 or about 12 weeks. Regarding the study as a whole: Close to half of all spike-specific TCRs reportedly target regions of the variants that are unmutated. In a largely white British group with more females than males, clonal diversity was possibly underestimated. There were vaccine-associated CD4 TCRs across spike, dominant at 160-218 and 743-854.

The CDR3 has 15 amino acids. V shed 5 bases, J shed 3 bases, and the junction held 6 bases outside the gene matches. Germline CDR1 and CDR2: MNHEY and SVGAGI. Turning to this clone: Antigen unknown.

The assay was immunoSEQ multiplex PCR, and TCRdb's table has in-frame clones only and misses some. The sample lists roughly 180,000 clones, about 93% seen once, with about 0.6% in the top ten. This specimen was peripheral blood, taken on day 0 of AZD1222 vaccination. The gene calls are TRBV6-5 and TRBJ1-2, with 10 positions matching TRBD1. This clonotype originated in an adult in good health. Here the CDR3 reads CASSSAGQGHYGYTF. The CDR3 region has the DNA TGTGCCAGCAGTAGCGCGGGACAGGGGCACTATGGCTACACCTTC.